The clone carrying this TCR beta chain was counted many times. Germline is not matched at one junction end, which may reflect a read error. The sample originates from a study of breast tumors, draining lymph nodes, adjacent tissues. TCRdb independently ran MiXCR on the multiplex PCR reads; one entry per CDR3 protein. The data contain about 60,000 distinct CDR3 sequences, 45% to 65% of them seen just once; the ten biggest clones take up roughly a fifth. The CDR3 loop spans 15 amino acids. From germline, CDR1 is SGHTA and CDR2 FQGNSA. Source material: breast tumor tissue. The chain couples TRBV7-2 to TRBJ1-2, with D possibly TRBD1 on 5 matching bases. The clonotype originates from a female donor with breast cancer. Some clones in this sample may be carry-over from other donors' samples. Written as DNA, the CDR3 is TGTGCCAGCAGCTTAGTCGGGCGGGGGGACTATGGCTACCCCTTC. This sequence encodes CASSLVGRGDYGYPF.